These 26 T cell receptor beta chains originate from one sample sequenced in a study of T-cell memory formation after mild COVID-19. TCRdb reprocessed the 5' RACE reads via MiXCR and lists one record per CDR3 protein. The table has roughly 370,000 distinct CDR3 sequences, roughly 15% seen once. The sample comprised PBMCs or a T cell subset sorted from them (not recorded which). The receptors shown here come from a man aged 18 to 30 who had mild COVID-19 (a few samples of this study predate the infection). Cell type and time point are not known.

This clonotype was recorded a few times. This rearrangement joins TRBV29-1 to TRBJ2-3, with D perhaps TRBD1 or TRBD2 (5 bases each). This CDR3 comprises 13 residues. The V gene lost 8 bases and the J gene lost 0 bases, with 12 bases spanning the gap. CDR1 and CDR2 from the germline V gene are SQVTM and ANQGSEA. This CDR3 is CSSGTASTDTQYF. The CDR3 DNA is TGCAGCTCCGGGACGGCTAGCACAGATACGCAGTATTTT.

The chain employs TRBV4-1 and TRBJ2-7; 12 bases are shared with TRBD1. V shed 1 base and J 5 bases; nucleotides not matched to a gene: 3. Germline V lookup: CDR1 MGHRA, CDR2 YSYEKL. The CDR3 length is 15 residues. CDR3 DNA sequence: TGCGCCAGCAGCCAAGGGGACAGGGGGCTGAACGAGCAGTACTTC. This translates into CASSQGDRGLNEQYF.

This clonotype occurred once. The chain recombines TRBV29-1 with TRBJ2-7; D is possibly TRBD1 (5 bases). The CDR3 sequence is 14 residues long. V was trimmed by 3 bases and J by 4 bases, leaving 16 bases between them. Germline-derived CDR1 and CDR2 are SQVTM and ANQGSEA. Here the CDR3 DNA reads TGCAGCGTTGACCTAGGGGAATTGTCGTACGAGCAGTACTTC. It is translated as CSVDLGELSYEQYF.

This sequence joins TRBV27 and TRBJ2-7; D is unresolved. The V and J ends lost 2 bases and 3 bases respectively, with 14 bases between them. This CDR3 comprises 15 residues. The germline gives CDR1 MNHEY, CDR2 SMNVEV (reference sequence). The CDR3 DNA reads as TGTGCCAGCAGTTTACTCGGCAGGACGAACTACGAGCAGTACTTC. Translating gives CASSLLGRTNYEQYF.

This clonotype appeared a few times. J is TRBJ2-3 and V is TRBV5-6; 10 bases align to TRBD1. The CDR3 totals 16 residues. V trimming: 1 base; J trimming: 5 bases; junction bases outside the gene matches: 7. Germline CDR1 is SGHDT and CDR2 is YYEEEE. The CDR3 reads CASSLIPGQGKDTQYF. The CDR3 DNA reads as TGTGCCAGCAGCTTGATTCCGGGACAGGGGAAAGATACGCAGTATTTT.

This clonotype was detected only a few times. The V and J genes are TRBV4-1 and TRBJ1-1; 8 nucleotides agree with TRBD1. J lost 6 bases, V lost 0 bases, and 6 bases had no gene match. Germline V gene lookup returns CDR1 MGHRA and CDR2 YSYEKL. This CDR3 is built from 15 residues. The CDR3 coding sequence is TGCGCCAGCAGCCAAGACGGGTCAGGGGGCGCTGAAGCTTTCTTT. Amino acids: CASSQDGSGGAEAFF.

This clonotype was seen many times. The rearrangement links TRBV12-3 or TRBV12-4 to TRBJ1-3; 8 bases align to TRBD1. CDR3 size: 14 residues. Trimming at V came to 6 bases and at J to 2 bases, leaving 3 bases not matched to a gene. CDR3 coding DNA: TGTGCCAGCAGCCCAGGGGGCCCTGGAAACACCATATATTTT. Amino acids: CASSPGGPGNTIYF.

This chain's CDR3 is CASSPSGTSGGSTYEQYV. The CDR3 DNA follows: TGTGCCAGCAGCCCCTCCGGGACTAGCGGGGGCAGTACCTACGAGCAGTACGTC. The chain joins TRBV11-2 to TRBJ2-7, with 14 bases aligning to TRBD2. This CDR3 has 18 amino acids. The J segment lost 2 bases and the V segment lost 5 bases, leaving 11 bases of the junction unmatched. Germline lookup yields CDR1 SGHAT and CDR2 FQNNGV.

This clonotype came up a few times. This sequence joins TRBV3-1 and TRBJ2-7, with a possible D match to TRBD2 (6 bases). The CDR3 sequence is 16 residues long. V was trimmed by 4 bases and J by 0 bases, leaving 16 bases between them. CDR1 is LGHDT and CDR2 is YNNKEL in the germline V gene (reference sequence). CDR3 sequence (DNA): TGTGCCAGCAGCCGCGGGGATGGAGGGGCCTCCTACGAGCAGTACTTC. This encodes CASSRGDGGASYEQYF.

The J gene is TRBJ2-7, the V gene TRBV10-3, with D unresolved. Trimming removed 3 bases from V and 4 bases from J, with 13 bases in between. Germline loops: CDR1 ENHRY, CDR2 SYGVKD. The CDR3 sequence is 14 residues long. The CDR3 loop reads CAISEGGIAYEQYF. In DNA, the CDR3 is TGTGCCATCAGTGAAGGTGGGATTGCTTACGAGCAGTACTTC.

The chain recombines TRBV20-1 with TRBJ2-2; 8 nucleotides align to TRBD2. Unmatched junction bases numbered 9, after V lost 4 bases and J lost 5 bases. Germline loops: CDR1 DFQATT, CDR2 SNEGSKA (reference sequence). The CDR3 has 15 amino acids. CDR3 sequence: CSANHIGTRTGELFF. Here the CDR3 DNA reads TGCAGTGCTAACCACATTGGGACTAGAACCGGGGAGCTGTTTTTT.

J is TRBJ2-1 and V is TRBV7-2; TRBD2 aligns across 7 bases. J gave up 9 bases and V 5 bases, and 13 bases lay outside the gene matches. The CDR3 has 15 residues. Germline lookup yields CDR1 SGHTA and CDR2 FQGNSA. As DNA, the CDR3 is TGTGCCAGCAGCCCCCCTCGCGGGGGTCAGACTGAGCAGTTCTTC. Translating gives CASSPPRGGQTEQFF.

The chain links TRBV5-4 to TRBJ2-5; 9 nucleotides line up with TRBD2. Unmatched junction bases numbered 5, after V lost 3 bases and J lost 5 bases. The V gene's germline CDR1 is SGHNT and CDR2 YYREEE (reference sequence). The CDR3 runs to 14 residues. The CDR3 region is CASSSGTSRETQYF. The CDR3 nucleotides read TGTGCCAGCAGCTCCGGGACTAGCCGGGAGACCCAGTACTTC. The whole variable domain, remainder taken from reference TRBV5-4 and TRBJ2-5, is ETGVTQSPTHLIKTRGQQVTLRCSSQSGHNTVSWYQQALGQGPQFIFQYYREEENGRGNFPPRFSGLQFPNYSSELNVNALELDDSALYLCASSSGTSRETQYFGPGTRLLVL.

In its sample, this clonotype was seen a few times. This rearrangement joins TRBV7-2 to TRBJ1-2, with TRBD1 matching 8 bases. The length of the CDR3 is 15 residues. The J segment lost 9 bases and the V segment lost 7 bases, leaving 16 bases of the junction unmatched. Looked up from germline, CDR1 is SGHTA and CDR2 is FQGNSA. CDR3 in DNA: TGTGCCAGCACCCGGGCCTCCGGGACAGGAGAGCGCTACACCTTC. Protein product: CASTRASGTGERYTF.

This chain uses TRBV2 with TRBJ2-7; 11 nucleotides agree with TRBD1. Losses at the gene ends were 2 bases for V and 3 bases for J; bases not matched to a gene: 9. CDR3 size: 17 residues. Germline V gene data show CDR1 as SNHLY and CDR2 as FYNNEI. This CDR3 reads CASSEQYSGTGGYEQYF. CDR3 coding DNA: TGTGCCAGCAGTGAACAGTATTCCGGGACAGGGGGCTACGAGCAGTACTTC.

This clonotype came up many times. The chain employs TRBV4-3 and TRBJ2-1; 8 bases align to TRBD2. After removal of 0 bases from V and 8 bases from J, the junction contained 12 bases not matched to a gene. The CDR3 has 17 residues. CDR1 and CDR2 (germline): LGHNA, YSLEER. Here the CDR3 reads CASSQDPLRGGFDEQFF. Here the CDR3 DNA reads TGCGCCAGCAGCCAAGACCCTCTCCGCGGGGGGTTCGATGAGCAGTTCTTC.

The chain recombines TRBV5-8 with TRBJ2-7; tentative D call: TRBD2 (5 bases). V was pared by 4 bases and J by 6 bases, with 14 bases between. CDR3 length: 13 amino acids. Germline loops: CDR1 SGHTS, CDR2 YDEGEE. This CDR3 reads CASSNAGRGEQYV. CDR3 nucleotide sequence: TGTGCCAGCAGCAATGCCGGCCGGGGCGAGCAGTACGTC.

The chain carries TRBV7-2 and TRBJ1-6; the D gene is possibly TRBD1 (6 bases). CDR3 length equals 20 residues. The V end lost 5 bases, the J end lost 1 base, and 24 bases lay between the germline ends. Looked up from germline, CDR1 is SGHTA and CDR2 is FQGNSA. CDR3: CASSAKRTGSAVSYNSPLHF. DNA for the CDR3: TGTGCCAGCAGCGCTAAGAGAACAGGGAGTGCTGTATCCTATAATTCACCCCTCCACTTT.

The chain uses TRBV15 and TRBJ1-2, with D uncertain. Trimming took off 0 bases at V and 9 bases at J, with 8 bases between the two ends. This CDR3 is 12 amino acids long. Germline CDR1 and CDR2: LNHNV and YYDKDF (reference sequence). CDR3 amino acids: CATSRDQGSYTF. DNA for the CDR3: TGTGCCACCAGCAGAGATCAAGGCAGCTACACCTTC.

CDR3 in DNA: TGTGCCATCAGTGGGGGGACAGCTACCTACGAGCAGTACTTC. Translated, it gives CAISGGTATYEQYF. The chain couples TRBV10-3 to TRBJ2-7, with TRBD1 matching over 7 bases. The V gene end was trimmed by 4 bases and the J gene end by 2 bases; junction bases not matched to a gene: 5. The CDR3 extends over 14 amino acids. The germline V gene has CDR1 ENHRY and CDR2 SYGVKD.

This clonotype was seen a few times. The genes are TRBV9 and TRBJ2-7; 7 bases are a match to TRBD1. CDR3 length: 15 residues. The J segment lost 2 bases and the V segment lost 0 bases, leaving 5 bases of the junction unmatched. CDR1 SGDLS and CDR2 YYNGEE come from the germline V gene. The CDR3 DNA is TGTGCCAGCAGCGTAGTCCCCGGACAGGCCTACGAGCAGTACTTC. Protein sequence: CASSVVPGQAYEQYF.

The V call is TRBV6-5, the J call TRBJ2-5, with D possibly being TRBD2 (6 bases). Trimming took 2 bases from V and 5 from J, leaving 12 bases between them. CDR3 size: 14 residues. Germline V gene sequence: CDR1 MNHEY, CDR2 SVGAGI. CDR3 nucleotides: TGTGCCAGCAGTTACGACACGGGGGATGAGACCCAGTACTTC. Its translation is CASSYDTGDETQYF.

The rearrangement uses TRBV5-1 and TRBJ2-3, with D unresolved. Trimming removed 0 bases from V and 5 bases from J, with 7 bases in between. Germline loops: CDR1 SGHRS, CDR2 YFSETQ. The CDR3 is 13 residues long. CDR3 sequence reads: CASSLGRQDTQYF. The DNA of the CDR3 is TGCGCCAGCAGCTTGGGGAGACAAGATACGCAGTATTTT.

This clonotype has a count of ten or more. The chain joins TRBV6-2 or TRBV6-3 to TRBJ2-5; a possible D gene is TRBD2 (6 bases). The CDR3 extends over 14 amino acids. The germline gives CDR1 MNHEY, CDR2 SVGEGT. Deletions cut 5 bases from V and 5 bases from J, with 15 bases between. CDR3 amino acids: CASSGNGGIETQYF. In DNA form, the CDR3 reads TGTGCCAGCAGTGGTAACGGGGGAATTGAGACCCAGTACTTC.

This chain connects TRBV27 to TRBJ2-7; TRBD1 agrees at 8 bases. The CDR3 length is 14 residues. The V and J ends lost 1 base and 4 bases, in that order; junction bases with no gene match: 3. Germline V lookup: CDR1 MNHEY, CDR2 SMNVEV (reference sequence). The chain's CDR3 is CASSLYRGSYEQYV. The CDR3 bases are TGTGCCAGCAGTTTATACAGGGGGAGTTACGAGCAGTACGTC.

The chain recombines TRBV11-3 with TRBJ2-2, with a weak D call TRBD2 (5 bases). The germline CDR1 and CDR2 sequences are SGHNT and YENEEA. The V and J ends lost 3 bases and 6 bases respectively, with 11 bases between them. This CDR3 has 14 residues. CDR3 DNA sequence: TGTGCCAGCAGCTTTGCGGGTTTGGCCGGGGAGCTGTTTTTT. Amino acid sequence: CASSFAGLAGELFF.